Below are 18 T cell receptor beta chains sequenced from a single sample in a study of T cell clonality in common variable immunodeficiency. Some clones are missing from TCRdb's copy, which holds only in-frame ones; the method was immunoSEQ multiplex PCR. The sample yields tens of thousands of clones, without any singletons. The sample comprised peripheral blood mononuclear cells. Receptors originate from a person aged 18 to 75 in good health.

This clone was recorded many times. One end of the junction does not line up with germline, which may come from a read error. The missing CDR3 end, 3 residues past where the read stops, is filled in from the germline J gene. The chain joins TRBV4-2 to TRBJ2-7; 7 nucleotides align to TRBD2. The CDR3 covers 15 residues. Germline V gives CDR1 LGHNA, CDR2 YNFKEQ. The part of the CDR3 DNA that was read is TGCGCCAGCAGCCAAGATAGTAGCGGGTACTACGAG. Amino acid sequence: CASSQDSSGYYE. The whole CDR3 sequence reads CASSQDSSGYYEQYF.

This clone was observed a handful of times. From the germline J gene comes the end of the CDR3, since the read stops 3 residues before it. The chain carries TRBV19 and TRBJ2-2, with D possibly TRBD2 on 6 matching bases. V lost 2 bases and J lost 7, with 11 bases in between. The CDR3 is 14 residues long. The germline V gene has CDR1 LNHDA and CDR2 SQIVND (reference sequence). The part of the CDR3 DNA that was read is TGTGCCAGTAGTATATCCGGACTAAGCGGGGAG. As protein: CASSISGLSGE. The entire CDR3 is CASSISGLSGELFF.

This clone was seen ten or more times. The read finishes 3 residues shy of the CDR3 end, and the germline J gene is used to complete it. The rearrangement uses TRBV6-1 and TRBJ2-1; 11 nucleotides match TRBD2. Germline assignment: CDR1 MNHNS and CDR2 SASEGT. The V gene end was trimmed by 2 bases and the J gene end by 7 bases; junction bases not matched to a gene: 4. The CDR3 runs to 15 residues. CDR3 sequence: CASSETSGSSNEQFF. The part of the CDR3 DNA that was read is TGTGCCAGCAGTGAAACTAGCGGGAGCTCGAATGAG.

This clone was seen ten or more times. The CDR3 loop reads CSAAQRENTQYF. CDR3 bases read: TGCAGTGCGGCCCAGCGGGAGAATACG. The V and J genes are TRBV20-1 and TRBJ2-3; 8 positions agree with TRBD2. The CDR3 extends 3 residues past the end of the read, so its final part is completed from the germline J gene. Germline V gives CDR1 DFQATT, CDR2 SNEGSKA (reference sequence). The CDR3 consists of 12 residues. The V gene end was trimmed by 6 bases and the J gene end by 7 bases; junction bases not matched to a gene: 6.

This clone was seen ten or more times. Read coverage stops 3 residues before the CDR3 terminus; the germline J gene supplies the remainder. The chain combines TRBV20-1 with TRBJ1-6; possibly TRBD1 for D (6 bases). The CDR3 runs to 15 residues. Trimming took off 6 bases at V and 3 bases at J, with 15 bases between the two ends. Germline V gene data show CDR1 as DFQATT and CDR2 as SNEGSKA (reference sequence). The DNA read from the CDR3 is TGCAGTGCCCGTACAGGGACCATCTATAATTCACCC. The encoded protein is CSARTGTIYNSP. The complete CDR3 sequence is CSARTGTIYNSPLHF.

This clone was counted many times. The covered CDR3 bases are TGCAGTGCTAAAGAGACACTCCGGTACCAAGAGACC. It specifies CSAKETLRYQET. The whole CDR3 protein reads CSAKETLRYQETQYF. The genes are TRBV20-1 and TRBJ2-5; D uncertain. From the germline J gene comes the end of the CDR3, since the read stops 3 residues before it. The CDR3 runs to 15 residues. Germline CDR1 is DFQATT and CDR2 is SNEGSKA (reference sequence). V lost 4 bases and J 0 bases, leaving 15 bases between the germline ends.

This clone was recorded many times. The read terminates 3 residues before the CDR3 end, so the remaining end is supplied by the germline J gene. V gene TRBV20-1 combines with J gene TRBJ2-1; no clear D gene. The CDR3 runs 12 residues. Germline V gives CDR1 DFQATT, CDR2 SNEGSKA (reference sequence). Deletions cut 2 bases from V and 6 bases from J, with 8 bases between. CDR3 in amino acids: CSARPPFNEQFF. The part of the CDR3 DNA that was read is TGCAGTGCTAGACCTCCCTTCAATGAG.

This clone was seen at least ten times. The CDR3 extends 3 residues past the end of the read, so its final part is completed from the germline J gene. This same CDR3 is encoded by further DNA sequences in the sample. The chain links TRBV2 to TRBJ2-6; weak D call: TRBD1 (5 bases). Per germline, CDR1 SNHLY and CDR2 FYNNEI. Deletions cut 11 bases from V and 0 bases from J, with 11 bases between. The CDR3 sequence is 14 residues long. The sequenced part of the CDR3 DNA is TGTGCCCGTCAGGGTTACTCTGGGGCCAACGTC. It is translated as CARQGYSGANV. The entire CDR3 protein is CARQGYSGANVLTF.

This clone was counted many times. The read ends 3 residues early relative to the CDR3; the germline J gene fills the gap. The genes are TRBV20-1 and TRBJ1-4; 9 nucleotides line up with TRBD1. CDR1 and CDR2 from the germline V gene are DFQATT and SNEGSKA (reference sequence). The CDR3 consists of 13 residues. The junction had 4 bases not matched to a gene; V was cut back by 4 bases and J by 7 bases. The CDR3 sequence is CSAMTGGVEKLFF. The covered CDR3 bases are TGCAGTGCTATGACAGGGGGAGTTGAAAAA.

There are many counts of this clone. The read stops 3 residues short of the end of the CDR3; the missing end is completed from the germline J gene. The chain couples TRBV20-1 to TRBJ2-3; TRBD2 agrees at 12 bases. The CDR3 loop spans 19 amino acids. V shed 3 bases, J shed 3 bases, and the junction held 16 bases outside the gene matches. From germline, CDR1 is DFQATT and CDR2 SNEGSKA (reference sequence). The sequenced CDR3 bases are TGCAGTGCTAGGTTCCACCCCAGACTAGCGGGAGAGGGAACAGATACG. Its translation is CSARFHPRLAGEGTDT. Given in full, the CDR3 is CSARFHPRLAGEGTDTQYF.

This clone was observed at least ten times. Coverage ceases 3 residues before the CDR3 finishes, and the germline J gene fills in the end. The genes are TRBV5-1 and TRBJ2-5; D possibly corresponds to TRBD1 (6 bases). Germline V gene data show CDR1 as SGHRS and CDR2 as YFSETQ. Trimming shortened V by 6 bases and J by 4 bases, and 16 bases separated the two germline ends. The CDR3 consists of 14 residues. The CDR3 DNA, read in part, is TGCGCCAGCACAGATCTCCAGGGGCTAGAGACC. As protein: CASTDLQGLET. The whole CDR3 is CASTDLQGLETQYF.

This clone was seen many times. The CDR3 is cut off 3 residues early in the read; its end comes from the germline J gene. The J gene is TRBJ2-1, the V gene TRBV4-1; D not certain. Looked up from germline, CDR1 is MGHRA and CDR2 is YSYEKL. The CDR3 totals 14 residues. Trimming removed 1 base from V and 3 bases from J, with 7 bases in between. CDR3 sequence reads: CASSQGLIYNEQFF. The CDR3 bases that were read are TGCGCCAGCAGCCAAGGACTGATCTACAATGAG.

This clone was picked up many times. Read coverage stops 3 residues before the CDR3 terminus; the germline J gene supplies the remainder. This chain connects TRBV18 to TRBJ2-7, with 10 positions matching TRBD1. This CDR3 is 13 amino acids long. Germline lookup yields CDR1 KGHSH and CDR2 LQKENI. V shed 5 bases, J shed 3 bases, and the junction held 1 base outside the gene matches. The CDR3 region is CASSGTGVYEQYF. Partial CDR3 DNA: TGTGCCAGCTCAGGGACAGGGGTCTACGAG. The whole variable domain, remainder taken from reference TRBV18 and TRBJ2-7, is NAGVMQNPRHLVRRRGQEARLRCSPMKGHSHVYWYRQLPEEGLKFMVYLQKENIIDESGMPKERFSAEFPKEGPSILRIQQVVRGDSAAYFCASSGTGVYEQYFGPGTRLTVT.

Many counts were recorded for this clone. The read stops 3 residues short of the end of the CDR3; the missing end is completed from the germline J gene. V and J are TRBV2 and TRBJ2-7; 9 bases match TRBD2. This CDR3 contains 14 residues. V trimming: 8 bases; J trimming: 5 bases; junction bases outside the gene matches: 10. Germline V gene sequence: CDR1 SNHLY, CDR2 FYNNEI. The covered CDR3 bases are TGTGCCAGCTCCGGCACTAGCGGGTTCCACGAG. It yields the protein CASSGTSGFHE. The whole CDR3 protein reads CASSGTSGFHEQYF.

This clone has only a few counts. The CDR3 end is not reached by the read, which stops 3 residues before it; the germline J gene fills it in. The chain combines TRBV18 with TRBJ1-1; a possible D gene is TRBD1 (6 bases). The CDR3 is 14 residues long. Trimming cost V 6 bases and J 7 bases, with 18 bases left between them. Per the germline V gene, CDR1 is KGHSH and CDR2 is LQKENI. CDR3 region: CASSPEGVGNEAFF. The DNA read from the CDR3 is TGTGCCAGCTCCCCGGAGGGGGTCGGCAATGAA.

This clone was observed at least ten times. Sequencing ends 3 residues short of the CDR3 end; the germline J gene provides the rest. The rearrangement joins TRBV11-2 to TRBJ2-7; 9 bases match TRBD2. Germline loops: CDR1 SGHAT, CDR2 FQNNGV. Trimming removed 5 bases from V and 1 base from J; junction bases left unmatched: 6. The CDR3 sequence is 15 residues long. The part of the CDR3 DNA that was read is TGTGCCAGCAGCAGTCTAGCGGGGCCGTCCTACGAG. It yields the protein CASSSLAGPSYE. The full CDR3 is CASSSLAGPSYEQYF.

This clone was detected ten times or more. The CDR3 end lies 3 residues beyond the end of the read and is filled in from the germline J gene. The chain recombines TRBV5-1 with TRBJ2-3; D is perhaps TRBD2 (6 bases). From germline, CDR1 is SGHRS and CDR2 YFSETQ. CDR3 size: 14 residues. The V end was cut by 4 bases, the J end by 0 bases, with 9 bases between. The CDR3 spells CASSPGTSTDTQYF. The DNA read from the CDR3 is TGCGCCAGCAGCCCCGGGACTAGCACAGATACG.

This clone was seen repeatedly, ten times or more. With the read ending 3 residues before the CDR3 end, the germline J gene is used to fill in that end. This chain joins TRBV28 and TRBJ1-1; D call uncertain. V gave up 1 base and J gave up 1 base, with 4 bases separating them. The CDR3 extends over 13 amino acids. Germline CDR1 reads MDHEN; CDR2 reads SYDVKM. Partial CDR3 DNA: TGTGCCAGCAGTTTATTCTCGAACACTGAA. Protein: CASSLFSNTE. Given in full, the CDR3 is CASSLFSNTEAFF. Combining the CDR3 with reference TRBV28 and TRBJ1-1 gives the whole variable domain DVKVTQSSRYLVKRTGEKVFLECVQDMDHENMFWYRQDPGLGLRLIYFSYDVKMKEKGDIPEGYSVSREKKERFSLILESASTNQTSMYLCASSLFSNTEAFFGQGTRLTVV.